The 25 T cell receptor beta chains in this list originate from one sample, sequenced in a study of vaccination and CD4 T cells after COVID-19. Treatment given: approximately nine-day PBMC culture with coronavirus spike peptide pools or control peptides (ViraFEST assay). The antigens of these receptors remain unknown. Once obtained from cultured CD4+ T cells, the DNA was sequenced using the Oncomine TCR Beta short-read assay. A single record per CDR3 protein comes from TCRdb applying MiXCR to the PCR reads. The table shows some 15,000 distinct CDR3 sequences, with around 46% occurring only once. The material sequenced was cultured CD4+ T cells from blood. Receptors originate from a human donor with COVID-19.

V gene TRBV12-5 combines with J gene TRBJ1-5; possibly TRBD1 for D (5 bases). The germline CDR1 and CDR2 sequences are LGHNT and FRNRAP. The germline V and J ends were trimmed by 2 bases and 4 bases, with 12 bases remaining between them. The CDR3 has 15 residues. The CDR3 is CASGLTGLPNQPQHF. DNA of the CDR3: TGTGCTAGTGGTTTGACGGGGCTTCCTAATCAGCCCCAGCATTTT.

The chain carries TRBV29-1 and TRBJ2-3, with D hard to call. The CDR3 loop spans 10 amino acids. Per germline, CDR1 SQVTM and CDR2 ANQGSEA. V lost 3 bases and J lost 12, with 10 bases in between. The CDR3 coding sequence is TGCAGCGTTGACCCACCCTCCCAGTATTTT. Amino acid sequence: CSVDPPSQYF.

The genes are TRBV5-4 and TRBJ1-2, with 10 bases that match TRBD1. CDR1 is SGHNT and CDR2 is YYREEE in the germline V gene (reference sequence). The CDR3 length is 15 residues. Germline trimming cut 4 bases from V and 8 bases from J; bases unmatched to any gene: 11. The CDR3 DNA is TGTGCCAGCAGCAGTGGGACAGGGGTTTTTTTGGGCTACACCTTC. Translating it yields CASSSGTGVFLGYTF.

The J gene is TRBJ1-2, the V gene TRBV12-3 or TRBV12-4, with 7 bases that match TRBD1. Trimming cost V 10 bases and J 0 bases; bases outside gene matches: 11. This CDR3 region has 15 residues. This CDR3 is CATTDRAGANYGYTF. CDR3 sequence (DNA): TGTGCCACCACAGACAGGGCTGGAGCTAACTATGGCTACACCTTC.

The rearrangement uses TRBV19 and TRBJ1-5, with 7 bases matching TRBD1. The CDR3 runs 13 residues. Germline lookup yields CDR1 LNHDA and CDR2 SQIVND (reference sequence). J lost 6 bases, V lost 3 bases, and 2 bases had no gene match. CDR3 DNA: TGTGCCAGTAGTATGAGGGGGCCTCAGCCCCAGCATTTT. Translating it yields CASSMRGPQPQHF.

V is TRBV20-1 and J is TRBJ1-1; no firm D call. V dropped 5 bases and J dropped 0 bases, with 13 bases sitting between them. Germline V gene data show CDR1 as DFQATT and CDR2 as SNEGSKA (reference sequence). This CDR3 region has 14 residues. Written as DNA, the CDR3 is TGCAGTGCTTTTGTCTTGGACTTGAACACTGAAGCTTTCTTT. It is translated as CSAFVLDLNTEAFF.

This sequence joins TRBV18 and TRBJ1-2; TRBD1 aligns across 7 bases. The germline CDR1 and CDR2 sequences are KGHSH and LQKENI. V trimming: 6 bases; J trimming: 4 bases; junction bases outside the gene matches: 5. The CDR3 totals 13 residues. CDR3 in DNA: TGTGCCAGCTCCCGACAGGGCACCTATGGCTACACCTTC. Protein sequence: CASSRQGTYGYTF.

In its sample, this clonotype is hyperexpanded. J is TRBJ2-7 and V is TRBV30; D perhaps matches TRBD1 (5 bases). The CDR3 has 12 residues. The germline CDR1 and CDR2 sequences are GTSNPN and SVGIG (reference sequence). V was trimmed by 4 bases and J by 0 bases, leaving 7 bases between them. The CDR3 DNA is TGTGCCTGGATGACAGACTCCTACGAGCAGTACTTC. Translating it yields CAWMTDSYEQYF. The complete variable domain, with remaining parts taken from reference TRBV30 and TRBJ2-7, reads SQTIHQWPATLVQPVGSPLSLECTVEGTSNPNLYWYRQAAGRGLQLLFYSVGIGQISSEVPQNLSASRPQDRQFILSSKKLLLSDSGFYLCAWMTDSYEQYFGPGTRLTVT.

The chain couples TRBV28 to TRBJ1-1; 8 nucleotides match TRBD1. The V gene's germline CDR1 is MDHEN and CDR2 SYDVKM. The CDR3 loop spans 16 amino acids. Trimming took 5 bases from V and 0 from J; bases not matched to a gene: 8. CDR3 nucleotides: TGTGCCAGCAGTCCCAGGGGGCGCAGGGTGAACACTGAAGCTTTCTTT. It is translated as CASSPRGRRVNTEAFF.

The J gene is TRBJ2-2, the V gene TRBV11-2; D gene unclear. Germline CDR1 is SGHAT and CDR2 is FQNNGV. With 1 base removed from V and 5 bases from J, the gap between germline ends came to 14 bases. There are 16 residues in the CDR3. The CDR3 reads CASSLGGVSSTGELFF. In DNA, the CDR3 is TGTGCCAGCAGCTTAGGAGGCGTGTCCTCGACCGGGGAGCTGTTTTTT.

This clonotype was seen more than once but under ten times. The chain employs TRBV5-1 and TRBJ2-7, with 8 bases that match TRBD1. Germline loops: CDR1 SGHRS, CDR2 YFSETQ. CDR3 length: 15 amino acids. The junction had 7 bases not matched to a gene; V was cut back by 3 bases and J by 2 bases. The CDR3, as DNA: TGCGCCAGCAGCTGGGGGACAGGCGCCACCTACGAGCAGTACTTC. Residues: CASSWGTGATYEQYF.

The CDR3 nucleotides are TGTGCCAGCACCCTTGGCTTAGGTGGCAATCAGCCCCAGCATTTT. This gives the protein CASTLGLGGNQPQHF. The chain employs TRBV11-1 and TRBJ1-5; D ambiguous. In germline, CDR1 is SGHAT, CDR2 FQDESV (reference sequence). The CDR3 contains 15 residues. Between the trimmed V and J ends, which lost 7 bases and 2 bases, there was a span of 15 bases.

This clonotype counts as medium-sized. The gene calls are TRBV10-3 and TRBJ2-6; 7 bases match TRBD1. V lost 8 bases and J lost 0; bases outside the gene matches: 4. There are 15 residues in the CDR3. The V gene's germline CDR1 is ENHRY and CDR2 SYGVKD. In DNA, the CDR3 is TGTGCCATCTCCGGACAGGTCTCTGGGGCCAACGTCCTGACTTTC. It yields the protein CAISGQVSGANVLTF.

The J gene is TRBJ2-7, the V gene TRBV7-8; no firm D call. Trimming removed 4 bases from V and 3 bases from J, with 4 bases in between. This CDR3 contains 11 residues. Germline CDR1 and CDR2: SGHVS and FQNEAQ. This CDR3 is CASSSNYEQYF. CDR3 nucleotides: TGTGCCAGCAGCTCTAACTACGAGCAGTACTTC.

This clonotype came up a few times. The chain couples TRBV11-3 to TRBJ2-2; maybe TRBD2 (6 bases). Trimming removed 5 bases at V and 4 bases at J, with 11 bases between. CDR3 length equals 14 residues. Germline values: CDR1 SGHNT, CDR2 YENEEA. The CDR3 region is CASSGGTGTGELFF. CDR3 in DNA: TGTGCCAGCAGCGGAGGGACGGGCACCGGGGAGCTGTTTTTT.

This chain uses TRBV6-5 with TRBJ2-3, with TRBD1 identical over 11 bases. Germline V CDR1 and CDR2: MNHEY, SVGAGI. The CDR3 is 16 amino acids. After removal of 2 bases from V and 2 bases from J, the junction contained 3 bases not matched to a gene. The DNA of the CDR3 is TGTGCCAGCAGTTACGGGGGACAGGGGGTCACAGATACGCAGTATTTT. The encoded protein is CASSYGGQGVTDTQYF.

In DNA form, the CDR3 reads TGTGCCATCGCCGATTGGGGGTTAGCGAACACTGAAGCTTTCTTT. Translation gives CAIADWGLANTEAFF. The chain recombines TRBV6-1 with TRBJ1-1; weak D call: TRBD1 (5 bases). The CDR3 loop spans 15 amino acids. Germline V lookup: CDR1 MNHNS, CDR2 SASEGT. Trimming cost V 10 bases and J 1 base, with 19 bases left between them.

The rearrangement uses TRBV11-1 and TRBJ1-2, with D maybe TRBD1 (6 bases). In germline, CDR1 is SGHAT, CDR2 FQDESV (reference sequence). The CDR3 extends over 14 amino acids. Trimming removed 5 bases at V and 7 bases at J, with 17 bases between. The CDR3 is CASSPQGLRGGYTF. CDR3 sequence (DNA): TGTGCCAGCAGCCCGCAGGGGCTAAGGGGTGGCTACACCTTC.

This clonotype rates as medium-sized. This chain uses TRBV21-1 with TRBJ2-3; the table gives TRBD1 as D, unverified against the DNA. TRBV21-1 is annotated as a pseudogene. This CDR3 is 11 amino acids long. Written as DNA, the CDR3 is TGTGCCAGCAGGGACAGGGATACGCAGTATTTT. This gives the protein CASRDRDTQYF.

This chain links TRBV27 with TRBJ2-7; tentative D call: TRBD2 (5 bases). Germline CDR1 MNHEY, CDR2 SMNVEV (reference sequence). This CDR3 is 16 amino acids long. V lost 3 bases to trimming and J lost 3 bases, with 18 bases between them. The CDR3 protein is CASSFFRTALLYEQYF. CDR3 bases: TGTGCCAGCAGTTTTTTCCGGACTGCCCTACTCTACGAGCAGTACTTC.

The chain joins TRBV7-8 to TRBJ2-3, with 7 bases that match TRBD2. Trimming at V came to 8 bases and at J to 3 bases, leaving 14 bases not matched to a gene. The CDR3 runs to 16 residues. CDR1 SGHVS and CDR2 FQNEAQ come from the germline V gene. CDR3 residues: CASFGQAGVSTDTQYF. The CDR3 DNA is TGTGCCAGCTTCGGTCAGGCGGGGGTTTCAACAGATACGCAGTATTTT.

The V gene is TRBV7-2, the J gene TRBJ2-3; D call uncertain. Trimming cost V 5 bases and J 2 bases, with 8 bases left between them. CDR1 is SGHTA and CDR2 is FQGNSA in the germline V gene. The CDR3 runs 13 residues. The CDR3 DNA reads TGTGCCAGCAGCGAATCCTACACAGATACGCAGTATTTT. Amino acids: CASSESYTDTQYF.

The chain links TRBV2 to TRBJ2-2; 15 nucleotides align to TRBD2. The CDR3 has 18 amino acids. CDR1 is SNHLY, CDR2 FYNNEI, per germline. With 9 bases clipped from V and 1 base from J, the junction kept 9 bases outside the gene matches. The CDR3 DNA sequence: TGTGCCAGTGTTTCCGGACTAGCGGGGGGGAGGAACACCGGGGAGCTGTTTTTT. This translates into CASVSGLAGGRNTGELFF.

This clonotype has a handful of counts. The chain combines TRBV2 with TRBJ1-6; unclear D gene. Germline lookup yields CDR1 SNHLY and CDR2 FYNNEI. The CDR3 loop spans 13 amino acids. Trimming took off 4 bases at V and 6 bases at J, with 7 bases between the two ends. The CDR3 nucleotides are TGTGCCAGCAGTGCGGGGTTTAATTCACCCCTCCACTTT. It codes for CASSAGFNSPLHF.

The V call is TRBV7-3, the J call TRBJ1-5; weak D call: TRBD1 (6 bases). The CDR3 has 13 amino acids. The V gene lost 8 bases and the J gene lost 4 bases, with 12 bases spanning the gap. Germline assignment: CDR1 SGHTA and CDR2 FQGTGA. CDR3 region: CASAAGANQPQHF. CDR3 in DNA: TGTGCCAGCGCAGCAGGGGCTAATCAGCCCCAGCATTTT.